The entry below describes one T cell receptor beta chain. The sample belongs to a study of blood T cells in healthy people across ages. A second about 6 to 12 cycle PCR used barcoded and J-beta primers. A single record per CDR3 protein comes from TCRdb applying MiXCR to the 5' RACE reads. The top ten hold 20% to 30% of the sample, which has about 760,000 distinct CDR3 sequences, about 56% seen once. Germline V gene lookup returns CDR1 LGHDT and CDR2 YNNKEL (reference sequence). The CDR3 has 14 amino acids. V lost 3 bases, J lost 4 bases, and 4 bases stayed unmatched. All donors came from Russia, were Caucasian and healthy, and spanned ages roughly 6 to 95.

The TCR comes from a man in his forties or fifties in good health. The sample taken for sequencing was blood. The chain uses TRBV3-1 and TRBJ1-2; 8 positions agree with TRBD1. The CDR3 loop reads CASSHQGAGYGYTF. DNA for the CDR3: TGTGCCAGCAGCCATCAGGGGGCGGGCTATGGCTACACCTTC.